One and the same sample provided the 19 T cell receptor beta chains below, sequenced in a study. MiXCR, run by TCRdb on the RT-PCR reads, gives a single entry per CDR3 protein. The sample holds hundreds of thousands of distinct CDR3 sequences; 12% to 15% are singletons and the top ten take about 3.9%. Sample: memory CD4+ T cells from blood. Receptor source: a female donor in good health, serving as a healthy control.

CDR3 sequence (DNA): TGTGCCAGCAGCCAAGACACAGGGGGCGCGGAGACCCAGTACTTC. Translating it yields CASSQDTGGAETQYF. The rearrangement joins TRBV3-1 to TRBJ2-5, with 9 bases matching TRBD1. CDR3 length: 15 amino acids. V was pared by 0 bases and J by 5 bases, with 4 bases of the junction left unmatched. CDR1 and CDR2 (germline): LGHDT, YNNKEL (reference sequence).

The rearrangement joins TRBV4-3 to TRBJ2-3; D ambiguous. This CDR3 is built from 14 residues. Germline loops: CDR1 LGHNA, CDR2 YSLEER. Trimming took 0 bases from V and 1 from J, leaving 5 bases between them. This chain's CDR3 is CASSQEPGTDTQYF. CDR3 nucleotide sequence: TGCGCCAGCAGCCAAGAGCCGGGCACAGATACGCAGTATTTT.

This clonotype has a handful of counts. The chain couples TRBV6-1 to TRBJ1-6; 8 nucleotides align to TRBD1. Germline assignment: CDR1 MNHNS and CDR2 SASEGT. V was pared by 5 bases and J by 8 bases, with 11 bases of the junction left unmatched. The CDR3 covers 16 residues. The CDR3 coding sequence is TGTGCCAGCAGTCGAACACGGACAGGGTTTGATTCACCCCTCCACTTT. The encoded protein is CASSRTRTGFDSPLHF.

This clonotype showed up many times. This rearrangement joins TRBV12-3 or TRBV12-4 to TRBJ1-1, with D possibly TRBD1 on 6 matching bases. The V and J ends lost 5 bases and 4 bases respectively, with 14 bases between them. There are 14 residues in the CDR3. CDR3 bases: TGTGCCAGCAGTCCAGGGGTCGTCGTCACTGAAGCTTTCTTT. Translating it yields CASSPGVVVTEAFF.

The rearrangement uses TRBV7-2 and TRBJ2-1; 11 bases agree with TRBD1. Germline V lookup: CDR1 SGHTA, CDR2 FQGNSA. The CDR3 extends over 15 amino acids. After removal of 5 bases from V and 7 bases from J, the junction contained 7 bases not matched to a gene. The CDR3 protein is CASSRRTGGLNEQFF. DNA for the CDR3: TGTGCCAGCAGCCGCAGGACAGGGGGCCTAAATGAGCAGTTCTTC.

This clonotype has ten or more counts. V gene TRBV29-1 combines with J gene TRBJ2-3; D possibly corresponds to TRBD1 (7 bases). Germline V gene sequence: CDR1 SQVTM, CDR2 ANQGSEA. This CDR3 has 13 amino acids. V gave up 7 bases and J gave up 3 bases, with 14 bases separating them. The CDR3 spells CSGEEGATDTQYF. The CDR3 coding sequence is TGCAGCGGTGAGGAGGGGGCGACAGATACGCAGTATTTT.

The CDR3 spells CASSQTSGEADTQYF. The CDR3 DNA sequence: TGTGCCAGCAGCCAAACGTCAGGGGAAGCAGATACGCAGTATTTT. The chain links TRBV7-9 to TRBJ2-3; the D gene is possibly TRBD1 (6 bases). The CDR3 contains 15 residues. Germline V gives CDR1 SEHNR, CDR2 FQNEAQ (reference sequence). The V end was cut by 5 bases, the J end by 4 bases, with 16 bases between.

This chain joins TRBV30 and TRBJ2-1; the match to TRBD1 covers 8 bases. The CDR3 has 15 amino acids. Germline CDR1 and CDR2: GTSNPN and SVGIG (reference sequence). J lost 7 bases, V lost 3 bases, and 11 bases had no gene match. CDR3 sequence (DNA): TGTGCCTGGAGCACGACAGGGGCCTACAGTAATGAGCAGTTCTTC. Protein product: CAWSTTGAYSNEQFF.

This clonotype was counted many times. This chain links TRBV7-3 with TRBJ2-2; 7 bases map to TRBD1. V gave up 5 bases and J gave up 5 bases; unmatched junction bases: 8. The CDR3 runs to 15 residues. From germline, CDR1 is SGHTA and CDR2 FQGTGA. CDR3 nucleotide sequence: TGTGCCAGCAGCCCCCGGGACAGCCTTACCGGGGAGCTGTTTTTT. Amino acids: CASSPRDSLTGELFF.

The V gene is TRBV20-1, the J gene TRBJ1-2; no definite D call. V was shortened by 4 bases and J by 2 bases, with 8 bases between the two germline ends. Germline CDR1 and CDR2: DFQATT and SNEGSKA (reference sequence). This CDR3 has 12 residues. In nucleotides, the CDR3 is TGCAGTGCTAAACGATTCAACTATGGCTACACCTTC. Protein: CSAKRFNYGYTF.

Remarks on this clonotype: The DNA is omitted, as the CDR3 cannot be located on it reliably, and the CDR3 follows TCRdb's listing. V and J are TRBV10-3 and TRBJ2-1; the D call of TRBD2 is as the table states it, not checked on the DNA. The length of the CDR3 is 16 amino acids, counting both ends. Germline CDR1 and CDR2: ENHRY and SYGVKD. The CDR3 reads CAISAFGGGTTSGEYF.

The chain is built from TRBV5-6 and TRBJ2-6; D might be TRBD1 (5 bases). V was cut by 0 bases and J by 2 bases, with 9 bases left in between. The CDR3 sequence is 16 residues long. Germline-derived CDR1 and CDR2 are SGHDT and YYEEEE. CDR3 DNA: TGTGCCAGCAGCTTGGAGGCAGGGCCTGGGGCCAACGTCCTGACTTTC. Translated: CASSLEAGPGANVLTF.

V is TRBV5-1 and J is TRBJ1-5, with D hard to call. V was clipped by 4 bases and J by 7 bases, with 15 bases between them. Germline assignment: CDR1 SGHRS and CDR2 YFSETQ. The CDR3 covers 14 residues. The CDR3 nucleotides read TGCGCCAGCAGCGTTTCCGACCCAACGCAGCCCCAGCATTTT. It translates to CASSVSDPTQPQHF.

The chain employs TRBV15 and TRBJ1-2; 8 nucleotides match TRBD1. The length of the CDR3 is 14 residues. Germline CDR1 LNHNV, CDR2 YYDKDF (reference sequence). J gave up 3 bases and V 2 bases, and 2 bases lay outside the gene matches. CDR3 amino acids: CATSRLTGDYGYTF. The CDR3 coding sequence is TGTGCCACCAGCAGACTGACAGGGGACTATGGCTACACCTTC.

The V call is TRBV7-8, the J call TRBJ1-5, with D possibly being TRBD1 (6 bases). The CDR3 has 15 residues. Germline CDR1 SGHVS, CDR2 FQNEAQ. With 3 bases removed from V and 3 bases from J, the gap between germline ends came to 12 bases. The CDR3 loop reads CASSFNQGFNQPQHF. The DNA of the CDR3 is TGTGCCAGCAGCTTTAACCAGGGGTTCAATCAGCCCCAGCATTTT.

The table lists this clonotype with a few counts. V and J are TRBV6-5 and TRBJ2-1; possible D gene TRBD2, 6 bases. Trimming left V 6 bases short and J 10 bases short, with 19 bases between. CDR3 length equals 14 residues. Germline V gene sequence: CDR1 MNHEY, CDR2 SVGAGI. CDR3 sequence: CASRLGGGNQEQFF. The CDR3, as DNA: TGTGCCAGCAGACTTGGTGGCGGGAACCAAGAGCAGTTCTTC.

V gene TRBV7-2 combines with J gene TRBJ1-4; D not certain. Germline CDR1 is SGHTA and CDR2 is FQGNSA. Trimming stripped 6 bases from V and 8 bases from J, with 16 bases between. This CDR3 has 14 amino acids. The CDR3, as DNA: TGTGCCAGCAGTCCTTCGCGGACCTCAGAAAAACTGTTTTTT. Translation: CASSPSRTSEKLFF.

In this sample, this clonotype turned up a few times. V and J are TRBV6-1 and TRBJ2-3; D assignment may be TRBD1 or TRBD2 (5 bases each). Germline loops: CDR1 MNHNS, CDR2 SASEGT. The length of the CDR3 is 16 residues. V lost 6 bases to trimming and J lost 3 bases, with 19 bases between them. CDR3 in DNA: TGTGCCAGCAGGTCTGCCGTTGGGGGACGGACAGATACGCAGTATTTT. It translates to CASRSAVGGRTDTQYF.

V is TRBV3-1 and J is TRBJ1-5; 8 positions agree with TRBD1. The CDR3 extends over 17 amino acids. The trim removed 4 bases at V and 0 bases at J, leaving 8 bases unmatched. Germline V lookup: CDR1 LGHDT, CDR2 YNNKEL (reference sequence). CDR3 sequence reads: CASSPTGVGISNQPQHF. The CDR3 coding sequence is TGTGCCAGCAGCCCGACAGGGGTCGGGATTAGCAATCAGCCCCAGCATTTT.